The T cell receptor beta chain described here comes from a study of blood T cell repertoires in COVID-19. For the study at large: The United States, Italy and Spain provided the acute and convalescent COVID-19 samples. Sources were T cells, B-cell-depleted T cells, or PBMCs; the material itself was cDNA or gDNA.

Authors' processing steps: Estimates of nucleated cell counts were drawn from the amplification of reference gene primers. Measured with immunoSEQ multiplex PCR; TCRdb has only the in-frame clones, and not every one. The DNA was the basis for D and trimming; V, J and clone size are from that table. The sample lists 250,000 or so clones; roughly 86% were seen once. J was trimmed by 7 bases and V by 7 bases; bases with no gene match: 3. CDR1 and CDR2 from the germline V gene are WSHSY and SAAADI. This CDR3 is 13 amino acids long. The specimen sequenced was peripheral blood. This sequence was found in a man aged 35-49 years with active or convalescent COVID-19. The genes are TRBV10-2 and TRBJ1-4, with 10 bases identical to TRBD1. CDR3 DNA: TGCGCCAGCAAGACAGGGGGCAGTGAAAAACTGTTTTTT. The encoded protein is CASKTGGSEKLFF.